These 16 T cell receptor beta chains originate from one sample sequenced in a study of cytomegalovirus exposure and HLA in healthy donors. With 60 Vbeta and 13 Jbeta primers, the PCR was carried out. The table came from immunoSEQ multiplex PCR; TCRdb's copy has only in-frame clones and leaves some out. The data hold about 180,000 clones, with 84% observed a single time. The source material was PBMCs. Every receptor here comes from a boy aged 2 to 10 in good health and CMV-seronegative.

This clone was recorded a few times. The V gene is TRBV6-5, the J gene TRBJ1-4; D remains ambiguous. The CDR3 loop spans 13 amino acids. Germline-derived CDR1 and CDR2 are MNHEY and SVGAGI. V was pared by 8 bases and J by 5 bases, with 12 bases between. The CDR3 DNA reads as TGTGCCAGCGGTTTACTATCAAATGAAAAACTGTTTTTT. This gives the protein CASGLLSNEKLFF.

This sequence joins TRBV19 and TRBJ1-4, with D hard to call. The V end lost 3 bases, the J end lost 11 bases, and 10 bases lay between the germline ends. CDR3 length equals 12 residues. Per germline, CDR1 LNHDA and CDR2 SQIVND (reference sequence). The DNA of the CDR3 is TGTGCCAGTAGTATGAGGGCGGGGAAACTGTTTTTT. This sequence encodes CASSMRAGKLFF. Full variable domain (remainder filled in from reference TRBV19 and TRBJ1-4): DGGITQSPKYLFRKEGQNVTLSCEQNLNHDAMYWYRQDPGQGLRLIYYSQIVNDFQKGDIAEGYSVSREKKESFPLTVTSAQKNPTAFYLCASSMRAGKLFFGSGTQLSVL.

The chain carries TRBV30 and TRBJ1-2; D might be TRBD1 (5 bases). Looked up from germline, CDR1 is GTSNPN and CDR2 is SVGIG (reference sequence). V gave up 1 base and J gave up 7 bases, with 10 bases separating them. The CDR3 consists of 12 residues. CDR3 sequence: CAWSAGGVGYTF. In DNA, the CDR3 is TGTGCCTGGAGTGCGGGAGGGGTTGGCTACACCTTC.

The chain carries TRBV2 and TRBJ2-5; D unresolved. The DNA end is a closer match to TRBJ2-7, so the J assignment may be wrong. This CDR3 spans 12 amino acids. CDR1 SNHLY and CDR2 FYNNEI come from the germline V gene. CDR3 in DNA: TGTGCCAGCAATAAAAATCTAGACGAGCAGTACTTC. Translation gives CASNKNLDEQYF.

A single count supports this clone. The chain carries TRBV4-1 and TRBJ2-7, with TRBD1 matching over 9 bases. Trimming at V came to 0 bases and at J to 3 bases, leaving 6 bases not matched to a gene. Germline V CDR1 and CDR2: MGHRA, YSYEKL. This CDR3 comprises 16 residues. CDR3 in DNA: TGCGCCAGCAGCCAAGAGGGACAGGGAGAAGACTACGAGCAGTACTTC. Amino acids: CASSQEGQGEDYEQYF.

This chain joins TRBV9 and TRBJ1-2; D perhaps matches TRBD1 (6 bases). CDR1 is SGDLS and CDR2 is YYNGEE in the germline V gene. This CDR3 contains 12 residues. The CDR3 reads CVSHREAGGYTF. As DNA, the CDR3 is TGTGTCTCGCACAGGGAAGCTGGAGGCTACACCTTC.

V is TRBV6-7 and J is TRBJ2-5, with 8 bases matching TRBD2. TRBV6-7 is an ORF, with its function uncertain. The CDR3 runs 17 residues. After removal of 10 bases from V and 2 bases from J, the junction contained 18 bases not matched to a gene. The CDR3 sequence is CATAKTSGHPLQETQYF. CDR3 bases: TGTGCCACTGCAAAAACTAGCGGCCACCCACTTCAAGAGACCCAGTACTTC.

The rearrangement uses TRBV18 and TRBJ1-1; D ambiguous. CDR3 length: 13 residues. Germline lookup yields CDR1 KGHSH and CDR2 LQKENI. The germline V and J ends were trimmed by 6 bases and 0 bases, with 8 bases remaining between them. CDR3 in DNA: TGTGCCAGCTCCTCAGACTTGAACACTGAAGCTTTCTTT. Translation gives CASSSDLNTEAFF.

The genes are TRBV29-1 and TRBJ2-3; perhaps TRBD1 as D (5 bases). V dropped 6 bases and J dropped 2 bases, with 12 bases sitting between them. This CDR3 spans 13 amino acids. Per germline, CDR1 SQVTM and CDR2 ANQGSEA. CDR3 protein: CSVRVASTDTQYF. CDR3 coding DNA: TGCAGCGTCAGGGTTGCTTCCACAGATACGCAGTATTTT.

This chain joins TRBV2 and TRBJ1-2, with 10 bases identical to TRBD1. Germline V gene sequence: CDR1 SNHLY, CDR2 FYNNEI. The V segment lost 0 bases and the J segment 2 bases; nucleotides outside the gene matches: 3. The CDR3 totals 16 residues. CDR3 residues: CASSEAPDRGNYGYTF. The DNA of the CDR3 is TGTGCCAGCAGTGAAGCACCGGACAGGGGGAACTATGGCTACACCTTC.

This clone turned up a few times. The chain joins TRBV5-1 to TRBJ1-1, with D uncertain. V was shortened by 2 bases and J by 5 bases, with 16 bases between the two germline ends. The CDR3 has 15 residues. Germline CDR1 and CDR2: SGHRS and YFSETQ. This chain's CDR3 is CASSLVSRDRTEAFF. The CDR3 nucleotides are TGCGCCAGCAGCTTAGTTAGCCGGGATAGGACTGAAGCTTTCTTT.

A few counts support this clone. This chain links TRBV6-1 with TRBJ1-4, with 8 bases that match TRBD1. The CDR3 spans 13 residues. The V and J ends lost 5 bases and 11 bases, in that order; junction bases with no gene match: 7. Looked up from germline, CDR1 is MNHNS and CDR2 is SASEGT. The CDR3 DNA sequence: TGTGCCAGCAGTCTGGACAGGGAAAGGAAACTGTTTTTT. Translated: CASSLDRERKLFF.

The chain couples TRBV6-1 to TRBJ2-7; D is possibly TRBD1 (5 bases). The CDR3 contains 14 residues. Per the germline V gene, CDR1 is MNHNS and CDR2 is SASEGT. Trimming shortened V by 5 bases and J by 0 bases, and 11 bases separated the two germline ends. The CDR3 DNA is TGTGCCAGCAGTAGACAGAGAAGCTCCTACGAGCAGTACTTC. Its translation: CASSRQRSSYEQYF.

The chain carries TRBV29-1 and TRBJ1-1; D may be TRBD1 (5 bases). Trimming shortened V by 3 bases and J by 2 bases, and 16 bases separated the two germline ends. The CDR3 extends over 15 amino acids. Germline V CDR1 and CDR2: SQVTM, ANQGSEA. CDR3 in DNA: TGCAGCGTTGAGCCCGGGCAGGGAATCAACACTGAAGCTTTCTTT. This sequence encodes CSVEPGQGINTEAFF.

The chain joins TRBV28 to TRBJ2-7; 7 bases align to TRBD1. With V trimmed by 7 bases and J by 0 bases, 9 bases remained unmatched. Germline CDR1 and CDR2: MDHEN and SYDVKM. This CDR3 is 15 amino acids long. The CDR3 region is CASIRQGPNSYEQYF. The CDR3 DNA reads as TGTGCCAGCATCCGACAGGGACCTAACTCCTACGAGCAGTACTTC.

J is TRBJ2-3 and V is TRBV28, with TRBD2 matching 12 bases. Germline CDR1 is MDHEN and CDR2 is SYDVKM. V trimming: 2 bases; J trimming: 3 bases; junction bases outside the gene matches: 6. The CDR3 spans 17 residues. CDR3 nucleotides: TGTGCCAGCAGTTTAAACCTAGCGGGAGGGCCGACAGATACGCAGTATTTT. This codes for CASSLNLAGGPTDTQYF.